Listed here are 5 T cell receptor beta chains from one sample, sequenced in a study of shared clonotypes between healthy human individuals. Sequencing was performed with immunoSEQ multiplex PCR; in TCRdb, only in-frame clones are kept and a portion is missing. This sample has 2,100,000 or so clones; approximately 96% occur once, and the top ten carry 0.1% to 0.15%. Sequencing used naive CD4+ T cells sorted from blood. Subset denoted: CD45RA+ positively selected. The receptor source for this set is a man between 18 and 35 years old in good health.

The chain links TRBV7-9 to TRBJ2-6; TRBD2 agrees at 8 bases. This CDR3 has 16 residues. V was clipped by 5 bases and J by 1 base; unmatched bases: 4. Germline assignment: CDR1 SEHNR and CDR2 FQNEAQ (reference sequence). CDR3 DNA sequence: TGTGCCAGCAGCCCCGGGACTAGATCTGGGGCCAACGTCCTGACTTTC. This translates into CASSPGTRSGANVLTF.

On this clone itself: The same CDR3 arises from other DNA sequences in this sample as well. This chain connects TRBV5-1 to TRBJ2-3, with 10 bases that match TRBD2. The CDR3 length is 16 residues. Germline-derived CDR1 and CDR2 are SGHRS and YFSETQ. V gave up 4 bases and J gave up 0 bases; unmatched junction bases: 5. The CDR3: CASSLRTSGSTDTQYF. Here the CDR3 DNA reads TGCGCCAGCAGCCTAAGGACTAGCGGTAGCACAGATACGCAGTATTTT.

The chain carries TRBV10-3 and TRBJ2-1; 7 positions match TRBD2. V was pared by 3 bases and J by 13 bases, with 6 bases of the junction left unmatched. This CDR3 contains 12 residues. Germline CDR1 ENHRY, CDR2 SYGVKD. As DNA, the CDR3 is TGTGCCATCAGTGACGCCGGGACTAATCAGTTCTTC. Encoded protein: CAISDAGTNQFF.

The gene calls are TRBV6-1 and TRBJ2-7, with 14 bases fitting TRBD2. The CDR3 has 16 residues. Germline assignment: CDR1 MNHNS and CDR2 SASEGT. The V gene end was trimmed by 3 bases and the J gene end by 3 bases; junction bases not matched to a gene: 4. The CDR3 reads CASSEGLAGDFYEQYF. CDR3 DNA: TGTGCCAGCAGTGAGGGACTAGCGGGAGACTTCTACGAGCAGTACTTC.

The rearrangement links TRBV7-8 to TRBJ1-1, with D perhaps matching TRBD1 (5 bases). This CDR3 has 15 residues. V lost 5 bases to trimming and J lost 5 bases, with 18 bases between them. Germline CDR1 is SGHVS and CDR2 is FQNEAQ. The CDR3 protein is CASSPHGGADTEAFF. CDR3 bases: TGTGCCAGCAGCCCACACGGCGGGGCCGATACTGAAGCTTTCTTT.